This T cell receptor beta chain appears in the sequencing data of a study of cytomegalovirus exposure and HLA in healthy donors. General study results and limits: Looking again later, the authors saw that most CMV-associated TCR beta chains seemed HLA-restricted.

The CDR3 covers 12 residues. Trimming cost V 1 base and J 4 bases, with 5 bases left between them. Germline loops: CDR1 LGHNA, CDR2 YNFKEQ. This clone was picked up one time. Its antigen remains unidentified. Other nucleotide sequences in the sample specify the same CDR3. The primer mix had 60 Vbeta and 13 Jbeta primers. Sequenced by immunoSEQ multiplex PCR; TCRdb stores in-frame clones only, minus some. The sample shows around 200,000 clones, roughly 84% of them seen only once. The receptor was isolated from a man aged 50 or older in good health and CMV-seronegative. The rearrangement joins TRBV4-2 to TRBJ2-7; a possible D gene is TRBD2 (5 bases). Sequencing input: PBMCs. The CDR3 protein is CASSQAGYEQYF. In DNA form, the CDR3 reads TGTGCCAGCAGCCAAGCGGGGTACGAGCAGTACTTC.